Sequencing of this T cell receptor beta chain was carried out in a study of T cell repertoires in aging, cancer and after chemotherapy (dated by TCRdb to 2018 to 2020). Describing the broader study: Donors were distributed across six age groups ranging from 30 or younger to 70 or older, with at least three individuals included per group. To look at immunoaging and at how T cells reconstitute after chemotherapy, the study profiled TCR beta repertoires in peripheral blood from both healthy donors and cancer patients. Alongside around 98 healthy donors serving as a reference group, the cohort included approximately 220 cancer patients, of whom roughly 92 had hematological cancers and more than 120 had solid cancers. Control TCR repertoires from healthy donors were recorded over several months to years, and clear clonal overlap was observed across re-sampling. The full dataset contained some 8.7 million TCR reads.

About this clonotype itself: Its antigen specificity is not known. One base away there is no much larger clone; base qualities are not given.

The cysteine opens and the phenylalanine closes a CDR3 of 11 amino acids. The kept DNA is CDR3 alone, 33 bases in frame from the first base. V is cut by 5 bases and J by 4 bases, and the space between the germline ends is 6 bases. The germline V gene (reference sequence) sets CDR1 to MNHEY and CDR2 to SMNVEV. Rearranged TRB sequences spanning V, D and J segments were amplified in a multiplex touch-down PCR with a mixed TRB-A/B primer pool. Illumina adapters and sample indices were added to the amplicons in two consecutive PCR reactions performed with Phusion HS II polymerase. After gel purification with the NucleoSpin Gel and PCR Clean-up kit, the amplicons were checked using Qubit and an Agilent 2100 Bioanalyzer. The libraries were sequenced on an Illumina MiSeq with 600-cycle, single-indexed, paired-end runs. In the original analysis: MiXCR versions 2.12 and 3.0.5 were used to process the TRB sequences. Each unique CDR3 nucleotide sequence was treated as one clone, and only productive sequences with two or more reads were kept. Repertoire metrics included Shannon diversity, evenness, clonality (one minus evenness), and alpha-parameterized diversity profiles from alpha 0 to 5. Generation probabilities of clones in paired pre- and post-chemotherapy samples were computed with the IGoR algorithm. TCRdb's own reprocessing of the public reads used fastp at Q25 and MiXCR and kept productive beta chains. Every distinct CDR3 protein forms one entry, paired with its most common genes and DNA. TCRdb, rather than the study authors, made the V and J calls. In this sample the table shows 9,500 to 11,000 distinct CDR3 sequences, roughly 45% of which occur a single time. The top ten clones comprise around 7.2% of the sample.

Overall results and qualifications from the work: In healthy donors, the decline in TCR diversity with age was mainly due to loss of richness, whereas in cancer patients loss of evenness also played a role. In both cancer cohorts, the median generation probability rose over the chemotherapy interval, which suggests that the repertoire was reconstituted through rebound thymic output. According to the authors, the repertoire data do not permit conclusions about immunological memory after chemotherapy. Compared with age-matched healthy donors, untreated patients with hematological or solid cancers had significantly lower TCR diversity and higher clonality in blood.

Genomic DNA extracted from peripheral blood, rather than sorted cells or RNA, was used as the source for amplification of TCR beta rearrangements. Sequenced: blood. The chain is encoded by TRBV27 joined to TRBJ2-7; too little of a D gene remains to name it. The TCR originated in a human donor in good health. Here the CDR3 is given as CASSRGYEQYF. The DNA reads as follows: TGTGCCAGCAGTAGAGGATACGAGCAGTACTTC.